The 8 T cell receptor beta chains listed next were all sequenced from one sample in a study of blood T cell repertoires in COVID-19. The assay was immunoSEQ multiplex PCR, and TCRdb's table has in-frame clones only and misses some. The top ten clones hold about 2.7% of a sample with a few hundred thousand clones, about 90% of them seen once. Sequenced material: PBMCs or T cells enriched from blood (not recorded which). The receptors shown here come from a woman aged 25 to 39 who had recovered from COVID-19.

The rearrangement links TRBV3-1 (or the pseudogene TRBV3-2) to TRBJ2-3; TRBD2 is a possible D gene (6 bases). The CDR3 is 15 residues long. Germline CDR1 LGHDT, CDR2 YNNKEL (reference sequence). Trimming left V 7 bases short and J 4 bases short, with 18 bases between. The CDR3, as DNA: TGTGCCAGCACCGCCCGGGGGATACCTGCAGATACGCAGTATTTT. This codes for CASTARGIPADTQYF.

This sequence joins TRBV18 and TRBJ1-3, with a possible D match to TRBD1 (5 bases). Trimming took 7 bases from V and 4 from J, leaving 14 bases between them. Germline values: CDR1 KGHSH, CDR2 LQKENI. The CDR3 covers 14 residues. CDR3 amino acids: CASLLQGSGNTIYF. The DNA for the CDR3 is TGTGCCAGCTTACTTCAGGGTTCCGGAAACACCATATATTTT.

Note on this clone: Within the sample, other DNA sequences also encode this same CDR3. The chain recombines TRBV12-3 or TRBV12-4 with TRBJ2-7, with D maybe TRBD1 (6 bases). CDR3 length: 12 amino acids. V gave up 4 bases and J gave up 5 bases, with 9 bases separating them. CDR3 in amino acids: CASSWAGDEQYF. The DNA of the CDR3 is TGTGCCAGCAGTTGGGCAGGGGACGAGCAGTACTTC.

The rearrangement links TRBV19 to TRBJ2-5, with TRBD2 matching 7 bases. Germline-derived CDR1 and CDR2 are LNHDA and SQIVND (reference sequence). Trimming took 4 bases from V and 4 from J; bases not matched to a gene: 3. The CDR3 contains 13 residues. The CDR3: CASSTAGVETQYF. The CDR3 nucleotides are TGTGCCAGTAGTACGGCGGGGGTAGAGACCCAGTACTTC.

The rearrangement uses TRBV7-2 and TRBJ2-3; 7 bases match TRBD1. Per germline, CDR1 SGHTA and CDR2 FQGNSA. Losses at the gene ends were 6 bases for V and 0 bases for J; bases not matched to a gene: 3. The CDR3 covers 14 residues. This CDR3 is CASRARGSTDTQYF. In DNA, the CDR3 is TGTGCCAGCAGAGCCAGGGGGAGCACAGATACGCAGTATTTT.

CDR3 in amino acids: CASSLVRGQVNTEAFF. The CDR3 bases are TGTGCCAGCAGCTTAGTAAGGGGGCAGGTAAACACTGAAGCTTTCTTT. The chain is built from TRBV7-9 and TRBJ1-1, with 7 bases aligning to TRBD1. V shed 1 base and J 2 bases; nucleotides not matched to a gene: 7. This CDR3 comprises 16 residues. Germline CDR1 reads SEHNR; CDR2 reads FQNEAQ (reference sequence).

The CDR3 DNA is TGTGCCAGCACCATGACTAGCGGGGGTGGCACAGATACGCAGTATTTT. Translation: CASTMTSGGGTDTQYF. The chain carries TRBV7-3 and TRBJ2-3; 12 bases align to TRBD2. CDR3 length: 16 residues. The trim removed 7 bases at V and 1 base at J, leaving 6 bases unmatched. Per germline, CDR1 SGHTA and CDR2 FQGTGA.

This chain links TRBV7-6 with TRBJ2-7; possibly TRBD2 for D (6 bases). V was clipped by 0 bases and J by 4 bases, with 13 bases between them. Germline-derived CDR1 and CDR2 are SGHVS and FNYEAQ. The CDR3 length is 15 residues. CDR3 bases: TGTGCCAGCAGCTTAGCGAAGGGAGGAGGGTACGAGCAGTACTTC. This sequence encodes CASSLAKGGGYEQYF. Full variable domain (outside the CDR3, taken from reference TRBV7-6 and TRBJ2-7): GAGVSQSPRYKVTKRGQDVALRCDPISGHVSLYWYRQALGQGPEFLTYFNYEAQQDKSGLPNDRFSAERPEGSISTLTIQRTEQRDSAMYRCASSLAKGGGYEQYFGPGTRLTVT.